These 16 T cell receptor beta chains originate from one sample sequenced in a study of shared clonotypes between healthy human individuals. Positively selected for CCR7, the CD45RO-negative cells used as naive CD8 cells excluded terminally differentiated effector memory CD45RA+ cells. The data were produced by immunoSEQ multiplex PCR, yet TCRdb's version contains in-frame clones alone and is incomplete. The table has about 870,000 clones, 85% to 95% seen once. The sample comprised naive CD8+ T cells sorted from blood. The receptors here all came from a man between 25 and 39 years old in good health.

On this clone: A read error may be the cause here, since a much bigger clone is one base away. Other DNA variants within this sample encode the same CDR3. The chain carries TRBV10-2 and TRBJ2-7; D is ambiguous. The V gene lost 0 bases and the J gene lost 2 bases, with 2 bases spanning the gap. Per the germline V gene, CDR1 is WSHSY and CDR2 is SAAADI. The CDR3 is 12 residues long. The CDR3 nucleotides read TGCGCCAGCAGTGAGTCGGCCTACGAGCAGTACTTC. Translating gives CASSESAYEQYF.

This chain links TRBV14 with TRBJ2-2, with a tentative D call TRBD1 (5 bases). V lost 0 bases, J lost 0 bases, and 8 bases lay in between. The CDR3 covers 16 residues. Germline values: CDR1 SGHDN, CDR2 FVKESK. The CDR3 DNA follows: TGTGCCAGCAGCCAAGAGGTGACAGCGAACACCGGGGAGCTGTTTTTT. This translates into CASSQEVTANTGELFF.

The chain employs TRBV27 and TRBJ1-4; 10 nucleotides agree with TRBD1. V lost 6 bases and J lost 3; bases outside the gene matches: 10. The CDR3 runs 17 residues. Germline CDR1 is MNHEY and CDR2 is SMNVEV (reference sequence). The DNA of the CDR3 is TGTGCCAGCAGCTCCGGGACAGGGGACTTTGCTAATGAAAAACTGTTTTTT. Amino acids: CASSSGTGDFANEKLFF.

This chain links TRBV14 with TRBJ2-4; tentative D call: TRBD1 (5 bases). Per germline, CDR1 SGHDN and CDR2 FVKESK. V was clipped by 0 bases and J by 7 bases, with 10 bases between them. CDR3 size: 14 residues. CDR3 bases: TGTGCCAGCAGCCAAGACAGGGTCGGGAACATTCAGTACTTC. Protein: CASSQDRVGNIQYF.

V gene TRBV5-6 combines with J gene TRBJ2-3; TRBD2 is a possible D gene (5 bases). CDR1 is SGHDT and CDR2 is YYEEEE in the germline V gene. This CDR3 spans 15 amino acids. Trimming cost V 2 bases and J 1 base, with 11 bases left between them. The DNA for the CDR3 is TGTGCCAGCAGCTTTGGACTGGCTGGCACAGATACGCAGTATTTT. Its translation: CASSFGLAGTDTQYF.

The genes are TRBV5-4 and TRBJ1-1; a possible D gene is TRBD1 (6 bases). The CDR3 extends over 14 amino acids. The V gene lost 4 bases and the J gene lost 4 bases, with 14 bases spanning the gap. Germline CDR1 SGHNT, CDR2 YYREEE (reference sequence). The CDR3 reads CASSGGASRTEAFF. DNA for the CDR3: TGTGCCAGCAGCGGGGGGGCTTCTCGCACTGAAGCTTTCTTT.

The V call is TRBV2, the J call TRBJ1-5; D is unclear. The CDR3 loop spans 15 amino acids. Germline V gene data show CDR1 as SNHLY and CDR2 as FYNNEI. V was shortened by 3 bases and J by 0 bases, with 9 bases between the two germline ends. The chain's CDR3 is CASSDADNSNQPQHF. Here the CDR3 DNA reads TGTGCCAGCAGTGACGCAGATAATAGCAATCAGCCCCAGCATTTT.

This clone was seen just once. The same CDR3 arises from other DNA sequences in this sample as well. This chain links TRBV19 with TRBJ2-7; 9 nucleotides match TRBD1. The germline CDR1 and CDR2 sequences are LNHDA and SQIVND (reference sequence). This CDR3 has 14 residues. Trimming took 4 bases from V and 2 from J; bases not matched to a gene: 3. The CDR3 bases are TGTGCCAGTAGTAAGGGACAGGGCCCCTACGAGCAGTACTTC. Translating gives CASSKGQGPYEQYF.

The chain uses TRBV16 and TRBJ2-3; D possibly corresponds to TRBD1 (5 bases). V was trimmed by 3 bases and J by 0 bases, leaving 16 bases between them. Germline V gives CDR1 KGHSY, CDR2 FQNENV. This CDR3 comprises 17 residues. The DNA for the CDR3 is TGTGCCAGCAGCCACGGATGGACACGTACTAGCACAGATACGCAGTATTTT. It translates to CASSHGWTRTSTDTQYF.

The V and J genes are TRBV13 and TRBJ2-7; the D gene is possibly TRBD1 (7 bases). Germline lookup yields CDR1 PRHDT and CDR2 FYEKMQ (reference sequence). The CDR3 extends over 13 amino acids. Trimming pared 4 bases from V and 7 bases from J, leaving 14 bases between. The CDR3 DNA sequence: TGTGCCAGCAGCTCCGACAGGGAGGATGAGCAGTACTTC. It yields the protein CASSSDREDEQYF.

The chain links TRBV11-3 to TRBJ2-2, with 10 positions matching TRBD2. V was pared by 5 bases and J by 4 bases, with 7 bases of the junction left unmatched. In germline, CDR1 is SGHNT, CDR2 YENEEA. This CDR3 is 16 amino acids long. CDR3 DNA sequence: TGTGCCAGCAGCCCTGGACTAGCGGATATCACCGGGGAGCTGTTTTTT. The encoded protein is CASSPGLADITGELFF. The variable domain in full, completed from reference TRBV11-3 and TRBJ2-2, reads EAGVVQSPRYKIIEKKQPVAFWCNPISGHNTLYWYLQNLGQGPELLIRYENEEAVDDSQLPKDRFSAERLKGVDSTLKIQPAELGDSAVYLCASSPGLADITGELFFGEGSRLTVL.

V usage is TRBV27 and J usage is TRBJ1-2; D unresolved. The CDR3 has 13 residues. The V gene's germline CDR1 is MNHEY and CDR2 SMNVEV (reference sequence). Trimming shortened V by 7 bases and J by 6 bases, and 15 bases separated the two germline ends. The DNA for the CDR3 is TGTGCCAGCACGGGGTCCCTCACCAATGGCTACACCTTC. Encoded protein: CASTGSLTNGYTF.

The chain recombines TRBV7-3 with TRBJ2-3; a possible D gene is TRBD2 (6 bases). Deletions cut 1 base from V and 0 bases from J, with 14 bases between. The V gene's germline CDR1 is SGHTA and CDR2 FQGTGA. The CDR3 spans 17 residues. This CDR3 is CASSLSLGTLSTDTQYF. DNA for the CDR3: TGTGCCAGCAGCTTAAGCCTCGGGACTCTCAGCACAGATACGCAGTATTTT.

The chain joins TRBV27 to TRBJ2-1; possible D gene TRBD2, 6 bases. The germline V gene encodes CDR1 MNHEY and CDR2 SMNVEV (reference sequence). The V and J ends lost 5 bases and 0 bases respectively, with 11 bases between them. The CDR3 runs to 15 residues. CDR3 nucleotide sequence: TGTGCCAGCAGTCAGGAGGGCCCCTCCTACAATGAGCAGTTCTTC. The encoded protein is CASSQEGPSYNEQFF.

The V gene is TRBV2, the J gene TRBJ1-2, with 7 nucleotides matching TRBD1. Germline V gives CDR1 SNHLY, CDR2 FYNNEI. The V gene end was trimmed by 4 bases and the J gene end by 6 bases; junction bases not matched to a gene: 8. The CDR3 covers 14 residues. The CDR3 coding sequence is TGTGCCAGCAGTGCCGGGACAGCCAAAGATGGCTACACCTTC. This codes for CASSAGTAKDGYTF.

Details on this clone: Additional DNA sequences in this sample encode the identical CDR3. V gene TRBV7-2 combines with J gene TRBJ2-3; no reliable D call. The CDR3 has 13 amino acids. Deletions cut 1 base from V and 0 bases from J, with 2 bases between. CDR1 and CDR2 (germline): SGHTA, FQGNSA. DNA for the CDR3: TGTGCCAGCAGCTTAGGCAGCACAGATACGCAGTATTTT. It specifies CASSLGSTDTQYF.